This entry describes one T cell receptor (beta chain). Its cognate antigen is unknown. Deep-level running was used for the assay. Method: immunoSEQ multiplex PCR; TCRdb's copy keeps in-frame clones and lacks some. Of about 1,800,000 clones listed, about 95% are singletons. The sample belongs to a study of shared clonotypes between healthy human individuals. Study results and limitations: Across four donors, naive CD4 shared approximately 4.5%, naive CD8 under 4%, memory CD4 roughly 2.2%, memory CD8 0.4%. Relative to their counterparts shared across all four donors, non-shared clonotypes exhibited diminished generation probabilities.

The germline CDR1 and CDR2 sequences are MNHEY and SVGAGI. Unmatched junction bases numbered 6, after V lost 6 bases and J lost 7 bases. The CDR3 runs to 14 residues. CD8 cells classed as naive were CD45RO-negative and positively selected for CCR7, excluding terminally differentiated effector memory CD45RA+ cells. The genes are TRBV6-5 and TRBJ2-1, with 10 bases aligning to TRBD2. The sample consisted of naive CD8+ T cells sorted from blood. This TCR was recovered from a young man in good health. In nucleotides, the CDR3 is TGTGCCAGCAGCCTAGCGGGAGCCTTTAATGAGCAGTTCTTC. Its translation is CASSLAGAFNEQFF.